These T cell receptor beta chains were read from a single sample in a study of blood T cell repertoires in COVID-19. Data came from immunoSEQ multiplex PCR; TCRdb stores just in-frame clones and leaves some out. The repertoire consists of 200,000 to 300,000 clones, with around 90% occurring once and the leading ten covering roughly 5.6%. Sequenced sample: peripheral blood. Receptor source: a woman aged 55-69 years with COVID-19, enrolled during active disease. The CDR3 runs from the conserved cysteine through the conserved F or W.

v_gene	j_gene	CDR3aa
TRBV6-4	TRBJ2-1	CASRPSSSAEQFF
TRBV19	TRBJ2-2	CASSMSDTGELFF
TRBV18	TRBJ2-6	CASSPRLGDAGANVLTF
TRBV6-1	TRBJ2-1	CASREDRGDNEQFF
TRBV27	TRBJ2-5	CASRRDNLYQETQYF
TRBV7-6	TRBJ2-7	CASSVISTSESYEQYF
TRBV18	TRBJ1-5	CASSPTGSDNQPQHF
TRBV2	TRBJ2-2	CASSFSGRPTGELFF
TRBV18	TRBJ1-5	CASSRGQGSNQPQHF
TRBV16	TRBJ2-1	CASSQSVAGAGEQFF
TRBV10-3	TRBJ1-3	CAINSEGQGRNTIYF
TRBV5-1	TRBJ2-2	CASGTDKMAGELFF
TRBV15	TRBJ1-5	CATSIRQGGQPQHF
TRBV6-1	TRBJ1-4	CASSDGSGYEKLFF
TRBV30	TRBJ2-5	CAWSVRAETQYF
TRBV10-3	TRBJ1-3	CAIRTGGRSGNTIYF
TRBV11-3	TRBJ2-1	CASSPRGGFANEQFF
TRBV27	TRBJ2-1	CASSWGKGGSFDEQFF
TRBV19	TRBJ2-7	CASTPGTGTYEQYF
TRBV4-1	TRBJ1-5	CASSQEGNRGRQPQHF
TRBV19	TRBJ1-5	CASSMGLEGQPQHF
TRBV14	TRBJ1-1	CASSPGQGLNTEAFF
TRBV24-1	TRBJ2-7	CATSDQTVLAGITYEQYF
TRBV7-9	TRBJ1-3	CASSLGIVGYF
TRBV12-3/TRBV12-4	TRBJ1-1	CASSLLRTEAFF
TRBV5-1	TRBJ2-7	CASSNLQGVYEQYF
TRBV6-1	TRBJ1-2	CASSDTGQGNYGYTF
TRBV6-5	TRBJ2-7	CASSDSANSYEQYF
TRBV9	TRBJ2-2	CASSAQGLSNTGELFF
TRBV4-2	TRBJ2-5	CASSQGWGSLETQYF
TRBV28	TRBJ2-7	CASSLNPPGLAGGSYEQYF
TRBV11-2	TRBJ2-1	CASSPRLAEAYNEQFF
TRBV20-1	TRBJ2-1	CSARRDREQFF
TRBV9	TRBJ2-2	CASSPGLLNTGELFF
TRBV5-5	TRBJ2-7	CASSFGGGLGEQYF
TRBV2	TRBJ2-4	CASSPDRAGDIQYF
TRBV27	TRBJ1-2	CASRRQSNYGYTF
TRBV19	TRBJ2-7	CASSARDSSYEQYF
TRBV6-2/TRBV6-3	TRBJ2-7	CASSPNPGRGAQQYF
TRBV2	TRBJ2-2	CASSEKSGTSWNTGELFF
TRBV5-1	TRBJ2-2	CASSYGGGSGELFF
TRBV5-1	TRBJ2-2	CASSLGPREAGELFF
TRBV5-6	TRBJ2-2	CASSRTSGGTGELFF
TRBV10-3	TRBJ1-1	CATCRDRRNTEAFF
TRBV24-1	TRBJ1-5	CATSDPGGPQHF